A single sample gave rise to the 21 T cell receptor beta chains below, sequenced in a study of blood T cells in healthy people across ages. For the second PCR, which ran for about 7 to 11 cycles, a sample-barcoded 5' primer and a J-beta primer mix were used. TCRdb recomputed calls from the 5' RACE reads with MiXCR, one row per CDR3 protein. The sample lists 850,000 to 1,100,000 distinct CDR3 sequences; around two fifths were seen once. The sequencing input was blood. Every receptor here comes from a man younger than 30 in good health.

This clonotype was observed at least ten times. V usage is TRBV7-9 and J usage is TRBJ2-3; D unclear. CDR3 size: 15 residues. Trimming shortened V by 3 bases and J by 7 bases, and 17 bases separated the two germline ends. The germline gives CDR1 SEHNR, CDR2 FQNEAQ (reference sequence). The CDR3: CASSFMNSWRNTQYF. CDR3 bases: TGTGCCAGCAGCTTTATGAATTCGTGGCGTAATACGCAGTATTTT.

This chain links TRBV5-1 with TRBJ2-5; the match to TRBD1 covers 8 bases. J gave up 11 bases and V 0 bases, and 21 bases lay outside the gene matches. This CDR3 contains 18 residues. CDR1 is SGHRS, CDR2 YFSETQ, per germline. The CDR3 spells CASSLVRSRGPTYNEQYF. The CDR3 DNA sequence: TGCGCCAGCAGCTTGGTTAGGTCCAGGGGGCCGACTTACAATGAGCAGTACTTC.

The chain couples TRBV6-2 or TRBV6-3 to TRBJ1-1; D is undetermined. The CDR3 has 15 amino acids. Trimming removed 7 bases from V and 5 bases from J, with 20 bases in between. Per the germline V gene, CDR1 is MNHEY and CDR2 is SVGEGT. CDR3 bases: TGTGCCAGCACCGCCCAGGAGAGAATGAGGACTGAAGCTTTCTTT. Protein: CASTAQERMRTEAFF.

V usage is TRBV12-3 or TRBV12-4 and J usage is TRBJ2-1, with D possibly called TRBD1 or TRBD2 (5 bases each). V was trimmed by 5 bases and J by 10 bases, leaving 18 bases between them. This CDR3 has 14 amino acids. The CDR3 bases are TGTGCCAGCAGTGACCGGGACCACCTGCACGAGCAGTTCTTC. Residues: CASSDRDHLHEQFF.

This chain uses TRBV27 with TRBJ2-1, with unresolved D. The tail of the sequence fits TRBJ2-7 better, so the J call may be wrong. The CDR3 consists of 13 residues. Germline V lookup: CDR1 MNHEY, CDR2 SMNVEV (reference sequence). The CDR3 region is CASSVPSNNEQYF. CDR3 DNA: TGTGCCAGCAGTGTACCTAGTAACAATGAGCAGTACTTC.

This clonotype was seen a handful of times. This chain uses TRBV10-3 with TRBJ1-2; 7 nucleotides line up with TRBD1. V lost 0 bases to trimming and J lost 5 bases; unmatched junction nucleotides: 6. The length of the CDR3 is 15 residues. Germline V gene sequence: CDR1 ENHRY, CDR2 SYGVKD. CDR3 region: CAISESGGQPYGYTF. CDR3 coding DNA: TGTGCCATCAGTGAGTCGGGGGGACAGCCTTATGGCTACACCTTC.

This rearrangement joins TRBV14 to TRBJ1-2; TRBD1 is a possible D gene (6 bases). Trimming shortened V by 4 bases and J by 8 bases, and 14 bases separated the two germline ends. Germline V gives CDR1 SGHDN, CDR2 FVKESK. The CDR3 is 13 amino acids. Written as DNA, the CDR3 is TGTGCCAGCAGCCCCCAACAGGGCCGGGGCTACACCTTC. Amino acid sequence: CASSPQQGRGYTF.

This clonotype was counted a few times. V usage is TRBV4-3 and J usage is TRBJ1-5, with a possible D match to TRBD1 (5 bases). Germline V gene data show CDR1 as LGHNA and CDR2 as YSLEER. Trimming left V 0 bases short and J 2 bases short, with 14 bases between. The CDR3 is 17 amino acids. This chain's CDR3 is CASSQDQGSPRNQPQHF. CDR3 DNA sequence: TGCGCCAGCAGCCAAGATCAGGGATCCCCTCGCAATCAGCCCCAGCATTTT.

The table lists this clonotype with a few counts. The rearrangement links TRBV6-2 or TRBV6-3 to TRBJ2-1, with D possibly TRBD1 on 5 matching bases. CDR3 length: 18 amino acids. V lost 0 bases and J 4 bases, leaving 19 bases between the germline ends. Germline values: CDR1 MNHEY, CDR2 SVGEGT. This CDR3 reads CASSYSGRAARNYNEQFF. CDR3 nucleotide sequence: TGTGCCAGCAGTTACTCCGGCAGGGCCGCCCGTAATTACAATGAGCAGTTCTTC.

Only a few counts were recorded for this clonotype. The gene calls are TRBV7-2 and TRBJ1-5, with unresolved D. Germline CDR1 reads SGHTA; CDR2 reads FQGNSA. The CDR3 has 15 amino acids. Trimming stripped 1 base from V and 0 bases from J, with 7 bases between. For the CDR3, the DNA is TGTGCCAGCAGCTTAGTGTCCCGTAGCAATCAGCCCCAGCATTTT. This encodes CASSLVSRSNQPQHF.

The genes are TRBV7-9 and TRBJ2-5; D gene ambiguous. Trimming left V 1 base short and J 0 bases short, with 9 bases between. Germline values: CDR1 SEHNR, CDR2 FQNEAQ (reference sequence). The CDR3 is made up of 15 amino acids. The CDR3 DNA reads TGTGCCAGCAGCTTAGGGCAGATGTACCAAGAGACCCAGTACTTC. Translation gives CASSLGQMYQETQYF.

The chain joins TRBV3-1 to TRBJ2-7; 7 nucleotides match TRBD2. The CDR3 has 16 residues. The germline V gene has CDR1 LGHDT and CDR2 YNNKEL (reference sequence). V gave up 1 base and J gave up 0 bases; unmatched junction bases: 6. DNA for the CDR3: TGTGCCAGCAGCCAAGTCTGGGGAGGGAACTCCTACGAGCAGTACTTC. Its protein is CASSQVWGGNSYEQYF.

In DNA form, the CDR3 reads TGTGCCAGCAACCTTGGGGCTGAAGCTTTCTTT. Protein product: CASNLGAEAFF. The chain combines TRBV12-3 or TRBV12-4 with TRBJ1-1, with D hard to call. The CDR3 is 11 amino acids. V lost 7 bases to trimming and J lost 6 bases, with 9 bases between them.

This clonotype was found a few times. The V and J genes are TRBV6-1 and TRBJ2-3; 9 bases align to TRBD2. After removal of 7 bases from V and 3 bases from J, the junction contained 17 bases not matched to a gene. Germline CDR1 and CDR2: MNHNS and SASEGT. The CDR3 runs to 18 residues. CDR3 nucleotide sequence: TGTGCCAGCAAACTAGGCGGTAGCGGGGGCCCCGCGACAGATACGCAGTATTTT. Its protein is CASKLGGSGGPATDTQYF.

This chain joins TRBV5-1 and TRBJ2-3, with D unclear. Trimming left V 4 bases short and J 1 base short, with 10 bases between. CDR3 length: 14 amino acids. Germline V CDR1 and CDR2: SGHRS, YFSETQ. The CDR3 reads CASSNPKGTDTQYF. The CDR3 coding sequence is TGCGCCAGCAGCAATCCTAAGGGCACAGATACGCAGTATTTT.

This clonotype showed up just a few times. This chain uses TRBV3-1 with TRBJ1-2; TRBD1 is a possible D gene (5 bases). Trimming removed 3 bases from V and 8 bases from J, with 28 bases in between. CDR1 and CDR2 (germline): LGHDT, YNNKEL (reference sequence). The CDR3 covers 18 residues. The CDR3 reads CASSHFPGGGAKRRGYTF. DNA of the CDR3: TGTGCCAGCAGCCACTTCCCCGGGGGGGGAGCTAAAAGAAGAGGCTACACCTTC.

The CDR3 sequence: CASSSRWTATEAFF. The CDR3 DNA reads TGTGCCAGCAGTTCGCGTTGGACAGCCACTGAAGCTTTCTTT. This rearrangement joins TRBV6-5 to TRBJ1-1, with D perhaps TRBD1 (6 bases). V shed 4 bases and J shed 4 bases, with 13 bases lying between them. CDR1 and CDR2 from the germline V gene are MNHEY and SVGAGI. The CDR3 has 14 amino acids.

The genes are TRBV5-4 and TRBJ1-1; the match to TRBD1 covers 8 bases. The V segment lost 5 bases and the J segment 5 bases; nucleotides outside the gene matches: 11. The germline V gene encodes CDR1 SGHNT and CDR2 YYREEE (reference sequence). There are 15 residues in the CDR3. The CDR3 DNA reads TGTGCCAGCAGACCATACACAGGGGGGAAGACTGAAGCTTTCTTT. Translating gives CASRPYTGGKTEAFF.

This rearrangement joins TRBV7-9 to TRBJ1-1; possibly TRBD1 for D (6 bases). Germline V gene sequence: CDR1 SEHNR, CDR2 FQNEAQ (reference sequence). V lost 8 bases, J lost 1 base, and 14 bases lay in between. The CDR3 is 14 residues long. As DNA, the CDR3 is TGTGCCAGCGCCATTGGAGGGGGGAACACTGAAGCTTTCTTT. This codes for CASAIGGGNTEAFF.

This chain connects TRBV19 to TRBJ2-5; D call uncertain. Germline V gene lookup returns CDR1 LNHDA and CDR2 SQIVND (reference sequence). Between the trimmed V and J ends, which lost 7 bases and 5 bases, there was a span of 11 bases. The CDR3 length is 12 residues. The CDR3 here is CASKAEAETQYF. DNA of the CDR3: TGTGCCAGTAAGGCTGAGGCGGAGACCCAGTACTTC.

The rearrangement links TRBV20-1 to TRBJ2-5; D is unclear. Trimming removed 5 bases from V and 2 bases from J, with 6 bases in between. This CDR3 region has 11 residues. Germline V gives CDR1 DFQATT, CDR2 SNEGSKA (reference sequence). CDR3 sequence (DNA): TGCAGTGCTGAGGAGCAAGAGACCCAGTACTTC. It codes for CSAEEQETQYF.